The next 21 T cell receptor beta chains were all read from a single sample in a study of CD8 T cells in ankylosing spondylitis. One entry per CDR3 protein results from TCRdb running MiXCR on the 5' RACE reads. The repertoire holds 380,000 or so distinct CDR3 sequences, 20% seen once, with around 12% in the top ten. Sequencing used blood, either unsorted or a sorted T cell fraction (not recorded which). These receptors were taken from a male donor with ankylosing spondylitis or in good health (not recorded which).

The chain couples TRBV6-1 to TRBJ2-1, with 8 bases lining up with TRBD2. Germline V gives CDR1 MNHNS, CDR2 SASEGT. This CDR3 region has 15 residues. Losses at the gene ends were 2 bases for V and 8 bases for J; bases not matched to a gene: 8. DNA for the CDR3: TGTGCCAGCAGTGAACGGCCCCCGCGGGGGGATGAGCAGTTCTTC. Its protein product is CASSERPPRGDEQFF.

CDR3 sequence reads: CASSPGTSGGVTDTQYF. CDR3 bases: TGTGCCAGCAGTCCTGGGACTAGCGGGGGGGTTACAGATACGCAGTATTTT. The chain joins TRBV28 to TRBJ2-3; 16 positions match TRBD2. This CDR3 spans 17 amino acids. The trim removed 5 bases at V and 3 bases at J, leaving 5 bases unmatched. Looked up from germline, CDR1 is MDHEN and CDR2 is SYDVKM.

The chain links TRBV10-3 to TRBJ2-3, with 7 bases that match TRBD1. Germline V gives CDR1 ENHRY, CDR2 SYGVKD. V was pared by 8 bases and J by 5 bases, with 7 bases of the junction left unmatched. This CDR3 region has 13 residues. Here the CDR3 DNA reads TGTGCCATCTGCCGGGCAGGGGGAGATACGCAGTATTTT. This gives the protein CAICRAGGDTQYF.

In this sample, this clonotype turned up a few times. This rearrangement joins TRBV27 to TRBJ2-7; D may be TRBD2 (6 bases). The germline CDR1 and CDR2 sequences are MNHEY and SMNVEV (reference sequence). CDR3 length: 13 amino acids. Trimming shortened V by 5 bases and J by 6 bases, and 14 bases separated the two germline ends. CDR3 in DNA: TGTGCCAGCAGTACCCTAACCGGGGGCGAGCAGTACTTC. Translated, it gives CASSTLTGGEQYF.

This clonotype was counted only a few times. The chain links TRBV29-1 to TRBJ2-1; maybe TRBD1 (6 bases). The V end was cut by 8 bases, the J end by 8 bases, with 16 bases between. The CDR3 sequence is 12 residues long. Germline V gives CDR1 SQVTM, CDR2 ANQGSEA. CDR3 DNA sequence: TGCAGCTTCACCGGACAGACCGATGAGCAGTTCTTC. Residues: CSFTGQTDEQFF.

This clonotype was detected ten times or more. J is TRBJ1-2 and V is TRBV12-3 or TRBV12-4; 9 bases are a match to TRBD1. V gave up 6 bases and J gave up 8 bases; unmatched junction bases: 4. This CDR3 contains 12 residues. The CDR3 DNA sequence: TGTGCCAGCAGGGACAGGGGATTCGGCTACACCTTC. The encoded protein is CASRDRGFGYTF.

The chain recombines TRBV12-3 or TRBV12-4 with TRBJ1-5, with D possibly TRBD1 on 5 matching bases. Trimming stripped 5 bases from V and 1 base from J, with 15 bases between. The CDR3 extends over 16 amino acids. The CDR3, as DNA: TGTGCCAGCAGTATTACAGGTTTTGAAAGCAATCAGCCCCAGCATTTT. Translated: CASSITGFESNQPQHF.

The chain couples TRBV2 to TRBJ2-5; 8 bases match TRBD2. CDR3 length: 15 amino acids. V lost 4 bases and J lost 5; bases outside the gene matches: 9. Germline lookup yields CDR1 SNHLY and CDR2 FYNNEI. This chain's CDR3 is CASSGGGGPVETQYF. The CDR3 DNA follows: TGTGCCAGCAGTGGCGGCGGGGGGCCGGTGGAGACCCAGTACTTC.

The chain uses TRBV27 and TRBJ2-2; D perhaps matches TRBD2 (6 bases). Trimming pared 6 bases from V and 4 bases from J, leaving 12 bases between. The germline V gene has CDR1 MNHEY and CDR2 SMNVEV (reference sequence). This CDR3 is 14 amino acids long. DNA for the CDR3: TGTGCCAGCAGACCGGGACTTTCCACCGGGGAGCTGTTTTTT. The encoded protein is CASRPGLSTGELFF.

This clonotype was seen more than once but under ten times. The CDR3 spells CASSLQGRQETQYF. For the CDR3, the DNA is TGTGCCAGCAGCCTACAGGGTAGGCAAGAGACCCAGTACTTC. The chain combines TRBV5-5 with TRBJ2-5, with D perhaps TRBD1 (6 bases). CDR3 length: 14 residues. Germline values: CDR1 SGHKS, CDR2 YYEKEE (reference sequence). Trimming shortened V by 4 bases and J by 2 bases, and 12 bases separated the two germline ends.

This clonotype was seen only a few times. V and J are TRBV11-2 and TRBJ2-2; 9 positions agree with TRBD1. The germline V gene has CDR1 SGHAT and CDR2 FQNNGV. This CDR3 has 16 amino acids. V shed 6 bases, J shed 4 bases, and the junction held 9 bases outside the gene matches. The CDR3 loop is CASRPTTGGITGELFF. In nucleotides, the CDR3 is TGTGCCAGCAGACCGACGACAGGGGGTATCACCGGGGAGCTGTTTTTT.

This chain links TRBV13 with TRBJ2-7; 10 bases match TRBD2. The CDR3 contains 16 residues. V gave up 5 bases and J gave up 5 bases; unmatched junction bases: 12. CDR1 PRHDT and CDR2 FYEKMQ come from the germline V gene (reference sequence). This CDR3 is CASSLRASGGWDEQYF. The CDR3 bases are TGTGCCAGCAGCCTACGTGCTAGCGGGGGCTGGGACGAGCAGTACTTC.

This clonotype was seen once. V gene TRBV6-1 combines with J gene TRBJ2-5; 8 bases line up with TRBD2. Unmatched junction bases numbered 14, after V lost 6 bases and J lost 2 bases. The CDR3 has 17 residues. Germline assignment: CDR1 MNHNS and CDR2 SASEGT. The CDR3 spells CASSPTQTSAVQETQYF. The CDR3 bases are TGTGCCAGCAGCCCTACTCAGACTAGCGCCGTACAAGAGACCCAGTACTTC.

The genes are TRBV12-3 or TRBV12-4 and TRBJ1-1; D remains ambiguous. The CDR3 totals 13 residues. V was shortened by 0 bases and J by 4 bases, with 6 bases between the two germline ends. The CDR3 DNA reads TGTGCCAGCAGTTTAGCTTATACCACTGAAGCTTTCTTT. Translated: CASSLAYTTEAFF.

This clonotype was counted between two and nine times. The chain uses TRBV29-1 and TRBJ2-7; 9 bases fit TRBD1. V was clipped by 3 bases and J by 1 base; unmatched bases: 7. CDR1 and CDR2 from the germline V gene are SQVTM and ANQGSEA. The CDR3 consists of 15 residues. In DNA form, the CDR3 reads TGCAGCGTTGAGCGGGGCGACAGGGGGTCCTACGAGCAGTACTTC. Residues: CSVERGDRGSYEQYF.

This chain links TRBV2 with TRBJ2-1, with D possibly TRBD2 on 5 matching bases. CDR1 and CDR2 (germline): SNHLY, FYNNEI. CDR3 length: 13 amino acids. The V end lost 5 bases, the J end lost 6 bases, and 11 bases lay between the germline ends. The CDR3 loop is CASSSTTTNEQFF. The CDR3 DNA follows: TGTGCCAGCAGTTCGACTACCACCAATGAGCAGTTCTTC.

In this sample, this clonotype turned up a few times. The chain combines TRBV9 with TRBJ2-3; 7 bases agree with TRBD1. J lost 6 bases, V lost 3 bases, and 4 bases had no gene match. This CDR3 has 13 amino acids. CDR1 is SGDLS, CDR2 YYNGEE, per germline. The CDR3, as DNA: TGTGCCAGCAGCGGGCTACAGGGGGATACGCAGTATTTT. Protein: CASSGLQGDTQYF.

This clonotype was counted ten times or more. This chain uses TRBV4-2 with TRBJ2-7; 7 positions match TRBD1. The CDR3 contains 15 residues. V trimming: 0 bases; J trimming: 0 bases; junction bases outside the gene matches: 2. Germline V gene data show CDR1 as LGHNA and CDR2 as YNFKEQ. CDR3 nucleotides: TGTGCCAGCAGCCAAGAGCCAGGGGGCTCCTACGAGCAGTACTTC. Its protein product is CASSQEPGGSYEQYF.

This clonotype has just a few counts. CDR3 nucleotides: TGTGCCACCAGATTAGGACAGGGCCGAGAGACCCAGTACTTC. Its translation: CATRLGQGRETQYF. V usage is TRBV15 and J usage is TRBJ2-5; 8 bases are shared with TRBD1. This CDR3 has 14 amino acids. Trimming took 6 bases from V and 4 from J; bases not matched to a gene: 7. The germline V gene encodes CDR1 LNHNV and CDR2 YYDKDF (reference sequence).

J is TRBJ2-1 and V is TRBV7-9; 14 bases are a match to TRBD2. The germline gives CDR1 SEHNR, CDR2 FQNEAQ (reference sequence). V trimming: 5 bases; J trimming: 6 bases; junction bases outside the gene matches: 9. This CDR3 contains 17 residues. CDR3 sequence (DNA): TGTGCCAGCAGCCTCATACGACTAGCGGGGGGGCCCAATGAGCAGTTCTTC. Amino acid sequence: CASSLIRLAGGPNEQFF.

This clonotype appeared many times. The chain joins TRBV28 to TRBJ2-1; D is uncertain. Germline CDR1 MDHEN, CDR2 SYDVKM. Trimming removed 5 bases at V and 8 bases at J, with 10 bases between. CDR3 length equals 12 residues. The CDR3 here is CASSPTWDEQFF. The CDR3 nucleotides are TGTGCCAGCAGTCCTACATGGGATGAGCAGTTCTTC.